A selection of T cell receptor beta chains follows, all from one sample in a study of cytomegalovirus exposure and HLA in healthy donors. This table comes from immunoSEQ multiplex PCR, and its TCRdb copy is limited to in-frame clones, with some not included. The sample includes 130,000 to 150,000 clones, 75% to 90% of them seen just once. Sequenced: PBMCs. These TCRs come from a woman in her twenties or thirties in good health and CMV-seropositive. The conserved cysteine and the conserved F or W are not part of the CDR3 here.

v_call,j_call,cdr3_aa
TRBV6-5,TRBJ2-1,ASSYRGIEQF
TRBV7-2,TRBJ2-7,ASSLAFSGGTPYEQY
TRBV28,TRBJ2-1,ASRLASYNEQF
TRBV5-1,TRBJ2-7,ASSFRGGASEQY
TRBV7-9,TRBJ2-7,ASSPQFSYEQY
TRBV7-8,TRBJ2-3,ASSLRPLASTDTQY
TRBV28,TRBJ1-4,ASRSGVVNEKLF
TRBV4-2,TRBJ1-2,ASSRMREANYGYT
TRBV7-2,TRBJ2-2,AGRTRLTGELF
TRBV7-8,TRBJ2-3,ASSLPQGSTDTQY
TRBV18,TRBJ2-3,ASSPGGLGRDTQY
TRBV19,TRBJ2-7,ASSIGGNRAYEQY
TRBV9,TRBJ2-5,ASSVGGSGETQY
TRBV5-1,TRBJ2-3,ASSLTVLAGSTDTQY
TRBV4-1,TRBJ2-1,ASSLGQGTYNEQF
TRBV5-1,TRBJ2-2,ASSLAGQGAGELF
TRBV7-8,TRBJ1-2,ASSVGTGRYGYT
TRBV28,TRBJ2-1,ASASSDTSYNEQF
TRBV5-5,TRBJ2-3,ASSFPTSGEGGTDTQY
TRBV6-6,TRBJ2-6,ASTNRGNGANVLT
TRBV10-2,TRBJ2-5,ASTESGGAGKTQY
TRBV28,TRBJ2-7,ASSLIGSGYEQY
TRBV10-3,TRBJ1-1,AISESRDRRNTEAF
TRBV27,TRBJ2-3,ASSLRERDTQY
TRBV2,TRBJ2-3,ASSGWGRPTDTQY
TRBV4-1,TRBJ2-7,ASSSPTGQGTYEQY
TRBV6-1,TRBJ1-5,ASSEAGTGGYQPQH
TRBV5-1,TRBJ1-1,ASSWTPDTEAF
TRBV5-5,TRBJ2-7,ASSFILAGSYEQY
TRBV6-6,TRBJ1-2,ASSDLTGGNYGYT
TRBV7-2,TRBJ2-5,ASSPGTGETQY
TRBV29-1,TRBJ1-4,SVDSGDDGLF
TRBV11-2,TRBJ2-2,ASSLSGGELF
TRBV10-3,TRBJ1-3,AIRPQGRAANTIY
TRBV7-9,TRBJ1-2,ASSLAWGDYGYT
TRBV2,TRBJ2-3,ASSGGVGLAVFSTDTQY
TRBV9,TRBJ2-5,ASSVAQKETQY
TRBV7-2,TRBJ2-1,ASSFSGGNYNEQF
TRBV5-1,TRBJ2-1,ASSSTGTSGRYEQF
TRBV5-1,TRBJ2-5,ASSDSTGTETQY
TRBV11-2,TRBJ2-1,ASSRGGGTYNEQF
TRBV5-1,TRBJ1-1,ASSRNGQGLNTEAF
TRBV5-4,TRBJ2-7,ASSSAGQGIYEQY
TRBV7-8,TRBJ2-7,ASSPVAGGSYEQY
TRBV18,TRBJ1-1,ASSPLSQNTEAF
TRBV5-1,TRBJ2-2,ASSLTGGLGTGELF
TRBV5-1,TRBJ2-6,ASSLALRGLGGANVLT
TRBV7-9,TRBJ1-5,ASSLQGLNQPQH
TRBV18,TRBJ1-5,ASSRDSLNQPQH
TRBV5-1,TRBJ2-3,ASSLSILDSTTDTQY
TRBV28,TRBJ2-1,ASSLRGSLYNEQF
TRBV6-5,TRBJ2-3,ASSGLADRTDTQY
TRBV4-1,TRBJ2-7,ASSQAWEGNSYEQY
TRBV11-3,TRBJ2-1,ASSIGTRLYNEQF
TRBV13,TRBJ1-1,ASSAGTGATEAF
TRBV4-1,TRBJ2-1,ASSQTPRGGLRQF
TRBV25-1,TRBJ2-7,ATFNSYEQY